The entry below gives a single T cell receptor beta chain sequence along with its context. This record comes from a study of blood T cell repertoires in COVID-19. Background on the study: Acute and convalescent COVID-19 specimens originated in the United States, Italy and Spain. Sample material is recorded as cDNA or gDNA derived from T cells, B-cell-depleted T cells, or PBMCs.

Authors' analysis steps: Reference gene primer amplification gave estimated nucleated cell counts. The data were produced by immunoSEQ multiplex PCR, yet TCRdb's version contains in-frame clones alone and is incomplete. The V and J calls and clone size come from that table; D and trimming were worked out from the DNA. In the table there are about 150,000 clones, around four fifths of which are singletons. The V gene end was trimmed by 3 bases and the J gene end by 4 bases; junction bases not matched to a gene: 7. The V gene's germline CDR1 is MGHRA and CDR2 YSYEKL. The CDR3 length is 15 residues. The source is a woman in her 70s who had recovered from COVID-19. The J gene is TRBJ2-3, the V gene TRBV4-1; 7 bases map to TRBD2. Sequencing used peripheral blood. The CDR3 here is CASSQGGLGADTQYF. CDR3 bases: TGCGCCAGCAGCCAGGGCGGACTAGGAGCAGATACGCAGTATTTT.